This record concerns one T cell receptor (beta chain) sequence. These data are taken from a study of technical replicates of blood from a few donors. Assay: immunoSEQ multiplex PCR; the TCRdb copy retains only in-frame clones and omits some. The sample holds about 14,000 clones, roughly 80% seen once. There are 17 residues in the CDR3. J lost 1 base, V lost 7 bases, and 15 bases had no gene match. The germline V gene encodes CDR1 PRHDT and CDR2 FYEKMQ (reference sequence). Sequencing was performed on PBMCs. This receptor was taken from a human donor in good health. This chain uses TRBV13 with TRBJ1-1; 7 bases are shared with TRBD1. The CDR3 here is CASNGMLTGVPNTEAFF. The CDR3 bases are TGTGCCAGCAATGGTATGCTTACAGGGGTCCCGAACACTGAAGCTTTCTTT.